The sequence of this T cell receptor beta chain was determined in a study of blood T cell repertoires in COVID-19. Study background: Sample material is recorded as cDNA or gDNA derived from T cells, B-cell-depleted T cells, or PBMCs.

On this clone itself: Without the conserved terminal phenylalanine or tryptophan, this CDR3 likely stems from a read error. The DNA is left out, because the CDR3 cannot be placed on it with certainty; the CDR3 is given as TCRdb lists it.

Germline V gives CDR1 LGHDT, CDR2 YNNKEL (reference sequence). The CDR3 comprises 13 residues, both ends counted. Sequencing used immunoSEQ multiplex PCR; TCRdb keeps in-frame clones, though not all of them. This sample yields 170,000 or so clones, of which approximately 80% are seen a single time; under 3.5% belongs to the top ten. The sequenced material came from peripheral blood. The receptor was derived from a woman in her fifties or sixties with acute or convalescent COVID-19. The rearrangement links TRBV3-1 (or the pseudogene TRBV3-2) to TRBJ1-1; the D call in the table, TRBD1, was not verified against the DNA. The CDR3 spells CASSPTPWTVLKI.